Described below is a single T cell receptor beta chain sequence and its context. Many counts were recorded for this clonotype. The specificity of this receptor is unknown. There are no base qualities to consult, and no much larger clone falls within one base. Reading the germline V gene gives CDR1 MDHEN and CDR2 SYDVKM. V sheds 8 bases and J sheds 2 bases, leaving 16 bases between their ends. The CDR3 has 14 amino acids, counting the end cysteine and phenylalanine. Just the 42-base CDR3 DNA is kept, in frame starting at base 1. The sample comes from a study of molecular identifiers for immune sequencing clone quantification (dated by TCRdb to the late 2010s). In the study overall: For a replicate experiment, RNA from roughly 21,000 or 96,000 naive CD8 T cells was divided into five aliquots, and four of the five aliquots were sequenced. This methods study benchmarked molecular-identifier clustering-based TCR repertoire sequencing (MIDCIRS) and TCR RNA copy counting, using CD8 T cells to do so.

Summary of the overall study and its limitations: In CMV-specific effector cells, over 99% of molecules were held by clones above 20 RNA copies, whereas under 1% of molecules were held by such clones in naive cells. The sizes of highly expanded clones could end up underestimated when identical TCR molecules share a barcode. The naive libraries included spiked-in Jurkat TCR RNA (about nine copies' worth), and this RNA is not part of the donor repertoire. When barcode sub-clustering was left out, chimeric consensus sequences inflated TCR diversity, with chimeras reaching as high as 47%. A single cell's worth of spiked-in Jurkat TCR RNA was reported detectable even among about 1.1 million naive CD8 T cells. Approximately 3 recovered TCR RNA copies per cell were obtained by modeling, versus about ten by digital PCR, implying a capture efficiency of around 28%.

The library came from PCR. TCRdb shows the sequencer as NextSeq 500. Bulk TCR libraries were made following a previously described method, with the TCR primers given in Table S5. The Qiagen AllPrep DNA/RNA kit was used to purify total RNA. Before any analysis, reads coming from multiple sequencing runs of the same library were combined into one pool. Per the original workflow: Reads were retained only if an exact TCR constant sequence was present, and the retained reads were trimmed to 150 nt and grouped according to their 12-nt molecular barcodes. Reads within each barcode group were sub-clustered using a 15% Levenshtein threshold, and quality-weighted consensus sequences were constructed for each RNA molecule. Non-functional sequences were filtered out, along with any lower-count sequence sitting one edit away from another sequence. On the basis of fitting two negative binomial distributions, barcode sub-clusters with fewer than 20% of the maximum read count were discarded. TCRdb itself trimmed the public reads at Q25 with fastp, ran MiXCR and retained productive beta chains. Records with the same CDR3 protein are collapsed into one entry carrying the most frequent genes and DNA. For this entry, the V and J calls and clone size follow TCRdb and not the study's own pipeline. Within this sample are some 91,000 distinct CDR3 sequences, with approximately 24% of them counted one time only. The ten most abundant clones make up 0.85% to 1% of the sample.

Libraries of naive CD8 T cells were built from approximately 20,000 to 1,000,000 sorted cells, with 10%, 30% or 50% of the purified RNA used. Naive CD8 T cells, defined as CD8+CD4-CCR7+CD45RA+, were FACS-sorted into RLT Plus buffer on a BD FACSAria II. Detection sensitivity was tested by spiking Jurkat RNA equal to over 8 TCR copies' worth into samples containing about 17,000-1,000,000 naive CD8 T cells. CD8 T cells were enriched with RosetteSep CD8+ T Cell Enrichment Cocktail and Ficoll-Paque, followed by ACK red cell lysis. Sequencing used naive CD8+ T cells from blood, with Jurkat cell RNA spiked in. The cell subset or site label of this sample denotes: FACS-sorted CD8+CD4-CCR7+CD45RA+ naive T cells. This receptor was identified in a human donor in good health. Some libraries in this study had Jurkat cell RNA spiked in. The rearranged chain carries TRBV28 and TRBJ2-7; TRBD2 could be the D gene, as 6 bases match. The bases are TGTGCCAGCTATAGGAGGGGTAGCCCCTACGAGCAGTACTTC. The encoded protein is CASYRRGSPYEQYF. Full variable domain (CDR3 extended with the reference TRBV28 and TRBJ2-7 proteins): DVKVTQSSRYLVKRTGEKVFLECVQDMDHENMFWYRQDPGLGLRLIYFSYDVKMKEKGDIPEGYSVSREKKERFSLILESASTNQTSMYLCASYRRGSPYEQYFGPGTRLTVT.